This TCR beta chain was observed in a study of blood T cell repertoires in COVID-19. The overall study: Whether acute or convalescent, the COVID-19 samples came from the United States, Italy and Spain. Sources were T cells, B-cell-depleted T cells, or PBMCs; the material itself was cDNA or gDNA.

This clone was seen only once. Authors' processing steps: Researchers report that nucleated cell counts were estimated from reference gene primer amplification. Clones were sequenced by immunoSEQ multiplex PCR, and TCRdb holds only the in-frame ones, with some missing. The V and J calls and clone size are taken from that table; D and trimming were inferred from the DNA. The data show some 120,000 clones, approximately 90% seen once. Germline-derived CDR1 and CDR2 are MDHEN and SYDVKM. V dropped 7 bases and J dropped 7; count of bases not matched to a gene: 7. The CDR3 spans 14 residues. The chain joins TRBV28 to TRBJ2-3, with 11 bases that match TRBD2. The sequence derives from a human donor with acute or convalescent COVID-19. The donor label of this sample is uncertain. The material sequenced was peripheral blood. In nucleotides, the CDR3 is TGTGCCAGCATCACCGGGACTAGCGGTAATACGCAGTATTTT. It is translated as CASITGTSGNTQYF.